Listed here are 14 T cell receptor beta chains from one sample, sequenced in a study of shared clonotypes between healthy human individuals. The table came from immunoSEQ multiplex PCR; TCRdb's copy has only in-frame clones and leaves some out. Here the sample spans 800,000 to 1,200,000 clones, 78% being singletons. The specimen was memory CD4+ T cells from PBMCs. Subset: CD45RA-negative fraction. These receptors were collected from a man aged 18 to 35 in good health. Some clones in this sample may be carry-over from other donors' samples.

The genes are TRBV28 and TRBJ1-2, with a tentative D call TRBD1 (5 bases). There are 15 residues in the CDR3. Trimming took off 0 bases at V and 1 base at J, with 9 bases between the two ends. Germline CDR1 MDHEN, CDR2 SYDVKM. As DNA, the CDR3 is TGTGCCAGCAGTTTATGGGGGACGGGTAACTATGGCTACACCTTC. It encodes CASSLWGTGNYGYTF.

The rearrangement joins TRBV2 to TRBJ1-5, with D possibly matching TRBD1 (5 bases). The length of the CDR3 is 14 residues. Germline V gene sequence: CDR1 SNHLY, CDR2 FYNNEI. The V end was cut by 7 bases, the J end by 0 bases, with 10 bases between. The CDR3 DNA reads as TGTGCCAGCACTCAGGGATTTAGCAATCAGCCCCAGCATTTT. Residues: CASTQGFSNQPQHF.

V is TRBV2 and J is TRBJ2-3; 7 bases map to TRBD2. The germline V gene encodes CDR1 SNHLY and CDR2 FYNNEI. V lost 7 bases, J lost 2 bases, and 6 bases stayed unmatched. This CDR3 contains 14 residues. As DNA, the CDR3 is TGTGCCAGCAAGCCTAGCGGCAACACAGATACGCAGTATTTT. This sequence encodes CASKPSGNTDTQYF. Together with reference TRBV2 and TRBJ2-3, the CDR3 gives the full variable domain: EPEVTQTPSHQVTQMGQEVILRCVPISNHLYFYWYRQILGQKVEFLVSFYNNEISEKSEIFDDQFSVERPDGSNFTLKIRSTKLEDSAMYFCASKPSGNTDTQYFGPGTRLTVL.

The CDR3: CASSPLSDSGANVLTF. For the CDR3, the DNA is TGCGCCAGCAGCCCACTGAGCGACTCTGGGGCCAACGTCCTGACTTTC. The J gene is TRBJ2-6, the V gene TRBV5-1; the D is unclear. Germline lookup yields CDR1 SGHRS and CDR2 YFSETQ. V was clipped by 4 bases and J by 0 bases, with 11 bases between them. The CDR3 contains 16 residues.

The V and J genes are TRBV15 and TRBJ2-2; D not resolved. CDR1 and CDR2 (germline): LNHNV, YYDKDF (reference sequence). The CDR3 loop spans 13 amino acids. V was shortened by 0 bases and J by 6 bases, with 5 bases between the two germline ends. The CDR3 here is CATSRDFSGELFF. In DNA, the CDR3 is TGTGCCACCAGCAGAGATTTTTCCGGGGAGCTGTTTTTT.

V usage is TRBV15 and J usage is TRBJ2-6; a possible D gene is TRBD1 (6 bases). With 2 bases removed from V and 2 bases from J, the gap between germline ends came to 7 bases. The CDR3 is made up of 15 amino acids. Germline V gene data show CDR1 as LNHNV and CDR2 as YYDKDF (reference sequence). In DNA form, the CDR3 reads TGTGCCACCAGCAGACAGGGGACTGGGGCCAACGTCCTGACTTTC. This encodes CATSRQGTGANVLTF. Supplemented by reference TRBV15 and TRBJ2-6, the full variable domain reads DAMVIQNPRYQVTQFGKPVTLSCSQTLNHNVMYWYQQKSSQAPKLLFHYYDKDFNNEADTPDNFQSRRPNTSFCFLDIRSPGLGDTAMYLCATSRQGTGANVLTFGAGSRLTVL.

As to this clone: Compared with germline, one end of the junction differs, possibly owing to a read error. Other DNA variants within this sample encode the same CDR3. This chain connects TRBV5-4 to TRBJ1-4; TRBD1 is a possible D gene (6 bases). From germline, CDR1 is SGHNT and CDR2 YYREEE (reference sequence). This CDR3 region has 15 residues. DNA of the CDR3: TGTGCCAGCAGCCGCACAGGGACAACAAATGAAAAACTGTTTTTT. This sequence encodes CASSRTGTTNEKLFF.

The chain recombines TRBV30 with TRBJ1-2, with 7 positions matching TRBD1. V shed 4 bases, J shed 2 bases, and the junction held 4 bases outside the gene matches. Germline V CDR1 and CDR2: GTSNPN, SVGIG (reference sequence). This CDR3 spans 13 amino acids. DNA for the CDR3: TGTGCCTGGAAGCCGGGACAGAACTATGGCTACACCTTC. It yields the protein CAWKPGQNYGYTF.

This chain links TRBV2 with TRBJ1-5; D remains ambiguous. V was cut by 6 bases and J by 2 bases, with 11 bases left in between. Germline V gene sequence: CDR1 SNHLY, CDR2 FYNNEI. CDR3 size: 14 residues. The CDR3 spells CASRLTDRNQPQHF. The CDR3, as DNA: TGTGCCAGCAGACTGACGGACCGCAATCAGCCCCAGCATTTT.

Details on this clone: Additional DNA sequences in this sample encode the identical CDR3. The J gene is TRBJ2-2, the V gene TRBV7-3; tentative D call: TRBD1 (6 bases). The CDR3 is 16 residues long. CDR1 and CDR2 (germline): SGHTA, FQGTGA. V lost 2 bases, J lost 0 bases, and 10 bases lay in between. The CDR3 DNA reads as TGTGCCAGCAGCTTATTGGGGACAACGAACACCGGGGAGCTGTTTTTT. It is translated as CASSLLGTTNTGELFF.

This chain joins TRBV5-6 and TRBJ1-3, with D perhaps TRBD1 (5 bases). V lost 1 base and J 1 base, leaving 9 bases between the germline ends. The CDR3 runs 15 residues. Germline V gene data show CDR1 as SGHDT and CDR2 as YYEEEE. This CDR3 reads CASSLWGISGNTIYF. The CDR3 nucleotides are TGTGCCAGCAGCTTGTGGGGGATATCTGGAAACACCATATATTTT. The whole variable domain, filled in from reference TRBV5-6 and TRBJ1-3, reads DAGVTQSPTHLIKTRGQQVTLRCSPKSGHDTVSWYQQALGQGPQFIFQYYEEEERQRGNFPDRFSGHQFPNYSSELNVNALLLGDSALYLCASSLWGISGNTIYFGEGSWLTVV.

This clone was seen only a few times. The same CDR3 arises from other DNA sequences in this sample as well. This chain connects TRBV28 to TRBJ2-6, with D possibly being TRBD2 (5 bases). Per the germline V gene, CDR1 is MDHEN and CDR2 is SYDVKM. V was cut by 8 bases and J by 1 base, with 6 bases left in between. The CDR3 contains 13 residues. The CDR3 nucleotides are TGTGCCAGCTCGGGATCTGGGGCCAACGTCCTGACTTTC. Residues: CASSGSGANVLTF. Combining the CDR3 with reference TRBV28 and TRBJ2-6 gives the whole variable domain DVKVTQSSRYLVKRTGEKVFLECVQDMDHENMFWYRQDPGLGLRLIYFSYDVKMKEKGDIPEGYSVSREKKERFSLILESASTNQTSMYLCASSGSGANVLTFGAGSRLTVL.

This sequence joins TRBV6-5 and TRBJ1-1, with D perhaps TRBD1 (5 bases). The CDR3 contains 13 residues. V lost 0 bases and J 10 bases, leaving 12 bases between the germline ends. The V gene's germline CDR1 is MNHEY and CDR2 SVGAGI. CDR3 coding DNA: TGTGCCAGCAGTTACTCGGACGGGGCGAGAGCTTTCTTT. Translated: CASSYSDGARAFF.

V is TRBV6-1 and J is TRBJ2-7; the match to TRBD2 covers 8 bases. V trimming: 1 base; J trimming: 2 bases; junction bases outside the gene matches: 4. The CDR3 covers 15 residues. Germline CDR1 reads MNHNS; CDR2 reads SASEGT. The CDR3 bases are TGTGCCAGCAGTGAAGGGGCGGGAGGAACCTACGAGCAGTACTTC. As protein: CASSEGAGGTYEQYF.